The text below deals with one T cell receptor (beta chain). Its antigen is not yet known. Within one base of it there is no much larger clone, and no base qualities were kept. These data come from a study of identical twins (dated by TCRdb to the mid-2010s). Concerning the study at large: To test whether fetal clonotypes persist, the study used deep sequencing on TCR alpha and beta repertoires from monozygotic twins, unrelated adults of various ages, and cord blood. Replicate twin experiments were performed at different times using different library preparation protocols to rule out contamination. Study-level results and caveats: Compared with coincidental sharing between unrelated individuals, out-of-frame TCR alpha sequences shared between twins showed an excess of sequences with low generation probability. Fewer insertions were carried by abundant cord blood beta clonotypes; a weaker similar trend was observed in young adult naive repertoires, while no such trend was observed in memory repertoires. Because the same donors could not be followed over many years, the conclusions relied on cross-sectional statistical analysis. Excess twin sharing in beta out-of-frame sequences was weaker because fewer shared sequences lowered the signal-to-noise ratio. Recombination models systematically underestimated out-of-frame TCR alpha sharing in monozygotic twins but agreed with sharing between unrelated individuals. Zero-insertion analyses could be partly confounded by invariant T cells such as MAIT and iNKT, though diverse VJ usage argued against such confounding for most clonotypes.

Library creation used 5' RACE. Instrument on record: Illumina HiSeq 2000. A universal primer binding site was added through template switching, and the final cDNA carried a unique molecular identifier so that TCR cDNA molecules could be counted accurately. Specific primers in the conserved constant-segment region were used to synthesize first-strand cDNA for the TCR alpha and beta chains. To control for contamination, each cDNA library was double barcoded with a SMART-Mk sample barcode plus Illumina barcodes. Two successive PCR steps introduced TruSeq adapter sequences along with Illumina sample barcodes. The Illumina HiSeq platform was used with custom primers to sequence TCR alpha and beta cDNA libraries. In the paper's pipeline: Unique molecular identifiers were extracted from raw reads with MiGEC, and CDR3 positions were determined with MiXCR. Recombination models were inferred per individual with the repgenHMM and IGoR tools using an EM algorithm. The tcR package in R was used for shared clonotype analysis, with sharing normalized by the product of cloneset sizes. Out-of-frame nonproductive sequences were analyzed to study raw recombination free of thymic and clonal selection effects. TCRdb trimmed the raw reads at Q25, called clones with MiXCR and kept productive beta chains. Each CDR3 protein gets just one entry, which takes the most common genes and DNA from the rows behind it. TCRdb assigned the V and J calls; the authors' analysis was not used. The sample table holds roughly 470,000 distinct CDR3 sequences, of which 13% to 15% were seen once. The ten largest make up more than 0.8% of the sample.

Clipping removes 5 bases from V and 9 bases from J, with 6 as the unmatched junction base count. The CDR3 runs 13 residues from the cysteine to the phenylalanine. Only the CDR3 DNA stays, 39 bases, in frame from base 1. CDR1 SGHVS and CDR2 FNYEAQ were looked up in the germline V gene. Every donor was a healthy Caucasian. The twin cohort comprised three pairs of female monozygotic twins, all aged roughly 18 to 30 years. Positive isolation kits from Invitrogen were used to isolate the CD4+ and CD8+ T cell populations. This sample was shared with a second study, whose subject was yellow fever vaccine responses in identical twins. The second paper states: According to the authors, in identical twins the way T cells responded to vaccination appeared partly convergent and partly personalized. The study precisely tracked vaccine-responding T cell clones in identical twins.

The sequenced sample consisted of CD4+ T cells sorted from blood. In this chain, TRBV7-6 is recombined with TRBJ2-1, with 8 bases aligning to TRBD2. This sequence originates from a woman under 30 in good health. The bases are TGTGCCAGCAGCAAACCAGCGGGAGTTGAGCAGTTCTTC. The encoded protein is CASSKPAGVEQFF.